A selection of T cell receptor beta chains follows, all from one sample in a study of T cell responses to AZD1222 COVID-19 vaccine. Libraries were prepared by immunoSEQ multiplex PCR; TCRdb keeps only in-frame clonotypes and omits some of them. Here the sample spans 150,000 to 180,000 clones, approximately 90% being singletons. The input for sequencing was peripheral blood, taken after recovery from COVID-19. The receptors derive from an adult who had recovered from COVID-19. CDR3s include the opening cysteine and the closing phenylalanine or tryptophan.

v_call	j_call	cdr3_aa
TRBV7-9	TRBJ2-2	CASSLRQGNTGELFF
TRBV29-1	TRBJ2-3	CSAQGGRGTDTQYF
TRBV5-1	TRBJ2-3	CASSPGLAGLSDTQYF
TRBV18	TRBJ1-5	CASSPPNTDNQPQHF
TRBV19	TRBJ2-6	CASTQDRGGYGANVLTF
TRBV19	TRBJ1-5	CASQVGPNQPQHF
TRBV6-5	TRBJ1-6	CASSYPGQGNSPLHF
TRBV14	TRBJ1-3	CASSQVGSGTGNTIYF
TRBV28	TRBJ2-1	CASSLSRGRGQYNEQFF
TRBV18	TRBJ2-1	CASSPRNDNEQFF
TRBV27	TRBJ1-4	CASSPEVNEKLFF
TRBV5-4	TRBJ1-3	CASSRGGNTIYF
TRBV27	TRBJ1-5	CASSSGGNQPQHF
TRBV9	TRBJ1-6	CASSVEGREDSPLHF
TRBV19	TRBJ2-7	CASSTRGDRFLSYEQYF
TRBV11-3	TRBJ1-1	CASSFREGAEAFF
TRBV11-2	TRBJ1-4	CASSLYSEEKLFF
TRBV10-3	TRBJ1-3	CAISEGRQNTIYF
TRBV25-1	TRBJ2-1	CAISRTSLYNEQFF
TRBV19	TRBJ1-2	CASRSQGANYGYTF
TRBV6-1	TRBJ1-5	CASSDRAVYSNQPQHF
TRBV5-1	TRBJ2-2	CASCTGGALAGELFF
TRBV3-1/TRBV3-2	TRBJ2-1	CASSSRQRGDNEQFF
TRBV7-2	TRBJ2-1	CASSSSGGSSYNEQFF
TRBV14	TRBJ2-7	CASSQSGSYEQYF
TRBV6-1	TRBJ2-5	CASSEALSGLAVLQETQYF
TRBV7-8	TRBJ2-3	CASSLGIAADTQYF